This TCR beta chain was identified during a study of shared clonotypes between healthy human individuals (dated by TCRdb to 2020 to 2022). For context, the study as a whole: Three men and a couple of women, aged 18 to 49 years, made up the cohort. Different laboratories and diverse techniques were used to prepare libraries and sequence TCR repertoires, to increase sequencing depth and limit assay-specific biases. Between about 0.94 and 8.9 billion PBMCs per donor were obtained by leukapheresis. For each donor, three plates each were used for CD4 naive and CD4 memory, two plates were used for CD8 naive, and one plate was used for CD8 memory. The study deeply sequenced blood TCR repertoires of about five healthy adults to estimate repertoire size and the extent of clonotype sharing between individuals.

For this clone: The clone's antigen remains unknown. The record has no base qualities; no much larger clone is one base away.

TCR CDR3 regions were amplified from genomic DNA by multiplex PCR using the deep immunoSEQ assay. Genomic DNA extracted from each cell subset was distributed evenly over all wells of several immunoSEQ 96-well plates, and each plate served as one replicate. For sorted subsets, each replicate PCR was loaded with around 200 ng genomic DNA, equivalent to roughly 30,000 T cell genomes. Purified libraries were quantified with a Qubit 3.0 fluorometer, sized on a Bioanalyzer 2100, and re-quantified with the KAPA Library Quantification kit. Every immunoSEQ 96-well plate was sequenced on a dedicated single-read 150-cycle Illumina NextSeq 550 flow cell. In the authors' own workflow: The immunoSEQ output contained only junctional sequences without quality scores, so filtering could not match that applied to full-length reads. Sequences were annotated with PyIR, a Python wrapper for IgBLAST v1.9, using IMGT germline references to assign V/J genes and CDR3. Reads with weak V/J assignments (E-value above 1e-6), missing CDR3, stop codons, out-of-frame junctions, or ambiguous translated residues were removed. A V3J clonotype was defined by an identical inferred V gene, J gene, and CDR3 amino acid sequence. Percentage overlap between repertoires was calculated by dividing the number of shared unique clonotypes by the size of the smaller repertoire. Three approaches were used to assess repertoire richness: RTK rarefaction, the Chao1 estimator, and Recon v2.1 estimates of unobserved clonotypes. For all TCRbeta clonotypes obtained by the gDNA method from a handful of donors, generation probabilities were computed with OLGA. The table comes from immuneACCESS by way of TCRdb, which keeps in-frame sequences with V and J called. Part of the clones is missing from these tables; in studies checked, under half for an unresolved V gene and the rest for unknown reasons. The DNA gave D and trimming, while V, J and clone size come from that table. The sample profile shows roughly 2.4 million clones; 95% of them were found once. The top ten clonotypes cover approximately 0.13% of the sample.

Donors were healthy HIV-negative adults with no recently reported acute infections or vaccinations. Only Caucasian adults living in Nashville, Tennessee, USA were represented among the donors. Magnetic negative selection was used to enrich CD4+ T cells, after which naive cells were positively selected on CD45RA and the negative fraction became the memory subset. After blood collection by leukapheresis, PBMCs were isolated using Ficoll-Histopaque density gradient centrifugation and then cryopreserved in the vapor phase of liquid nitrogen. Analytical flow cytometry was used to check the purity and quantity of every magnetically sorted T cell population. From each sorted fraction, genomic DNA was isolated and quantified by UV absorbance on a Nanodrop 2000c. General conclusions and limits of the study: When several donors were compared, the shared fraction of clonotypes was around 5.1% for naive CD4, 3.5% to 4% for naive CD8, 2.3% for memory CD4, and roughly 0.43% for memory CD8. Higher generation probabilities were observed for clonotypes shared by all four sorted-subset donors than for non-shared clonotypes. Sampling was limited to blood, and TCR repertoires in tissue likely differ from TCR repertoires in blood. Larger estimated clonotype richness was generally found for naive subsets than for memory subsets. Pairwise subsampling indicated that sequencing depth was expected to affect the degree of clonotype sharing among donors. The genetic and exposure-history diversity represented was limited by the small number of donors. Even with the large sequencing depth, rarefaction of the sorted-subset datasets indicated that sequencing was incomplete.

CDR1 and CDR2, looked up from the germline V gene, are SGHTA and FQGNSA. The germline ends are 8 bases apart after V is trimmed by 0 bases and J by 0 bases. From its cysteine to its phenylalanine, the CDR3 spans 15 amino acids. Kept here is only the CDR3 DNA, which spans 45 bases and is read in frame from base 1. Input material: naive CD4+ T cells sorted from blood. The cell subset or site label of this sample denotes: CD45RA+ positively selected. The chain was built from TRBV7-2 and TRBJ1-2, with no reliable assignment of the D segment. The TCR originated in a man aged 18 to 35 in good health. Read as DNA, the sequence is TGTGCCAGCAGCTTAGCAGTAACGGCTAACTATGGCTACACCTTC. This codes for CASSLAVTANYGYTF.